What follows are 27 T cell receptor beta chains derived from one specimen sequenced in a study of PD-1 blockade in classical Hodgkin lymphoma. Regarding time point: newly diagnosed, previously untreated cHL patient sample. This table comes from immunoSEQ multiplex PCR, and its TCRdb copy is limited to in-frame clones, with some not included. The profile shows approximately 45,000 clones, approximately 90% of them singletons. Sequencing was performed on peripheral blood mononuclear cells (PBMCs). Receptors originate from a human donor with classical Hodgkin lymphoma.

The chain employs TRBV5-4 and TRBJ2-2; 10 bases line up with TRBD2. Germline-derived CDR1 and CDR2 are SGHNT and YYREEE (reference sequence). This CDR3 comprises 16 residues. The J segment lost 7 bases and the V segment lost 1 base, leaving 7 bases of the junction unmatched. The DNA of the CDR3 is TGTGCCAGCAGCTTGTTCCTAGCGGGAGTGGACGGGGAGCTGTTTTTT. It yields the protein CASSLFLAGVDGELFF. The full variable domain, in which reference TRBV5-4 and TRBJ2-2 provide the parts outside the CDR3, is ETGVTQSPTHLIKTRGQQVTLRCSSQSGHNTVSWYQQALGQGPQFIFQYYREEENGRGNFPPRFSGLQFPNYSSELNVNALELDDSALYLCASSLFLAGVDGELFFGEGSRLTVL.

The chain combines TRBV5-6 with TRBJ2-3; D not certain. The CDR3 is 12 amino acids. V gave up 2 bases and J gave up 14 bases, with 15 bases separating them. Germline V gene sequence: CDR1 SGHDT, CDR2 YYEEEE. CDR3 loop: CASSLGARLAYF. Written as DNA, the CDR3 is TGTGCCAGCAGCTTAGGCGCCAGGTTGGCGTATTTT. Drawing the rest from reference TRBV5-6 and TRBJ2-3, the complete variable domain is DAGVTQSPTHLIKTRGQQVTLRCSPKSGHDTVSWYQQALGQGPQFIFQYYEEEERQRGNFPDRFSGHQFPNYSSELNVNALLLGDSALYLCASSLGARLAYFGPGTRLTVL.

The gene calls are TRBV28 and TRBJ1-2; TRBD1 is a possible D gene (5 bases). This CDR3 is 15 amino acids long. The germline V gene has CDR1 MDHEN and CDR2 SYDVKM. Trimming shortened V by 2 bases and J by 0 bases, and 10 bases separated the two germline ends. CDR3 sequence (DNA): TGTGCCAGCAGTTTAAGACAGATAGCTAACTATGGCTACACCTTC. Translated: CASSLRQIANYGYTF.

The CDR3 here is CASSSGDRENRETQYF. The CDR3 DNA follows: TGTGCCAGCAGTTCCGGGGACAGGGAGAATCGAGAGACCCAGTACTTC. The chain recombines TRBV11-3 with TRBJ2-5; 9 bases are a match to TRBD1. The V and J ends lost 6 bases and 4 bases, in that order; junction bases with no gene match: 12. The CDR3 runs 16 residues. Germline V gene lookup returns CDR1 SGHNT and CDR2 YENEEA. Full variable domain (rest looked up from reference TRBV11-3 and TRBJ2-5): EAGVVQSPRYKIIEKKQPVAFWCNPISGHNTLYWYLQNLGQGPELLIRYENEEAVDDSQLPKDRFSAERLKGVDSTLKIQPAELGDSAVYLCASSSGDRENRETQYFGPGTRLLVL.

Only one count was recorded for this clone. The chain joins TRBV2 to TRBJ1-1; TRBD1 is a possible D gene (5 bases). The V and J ends lost 6 bases and 3 bases respectively, with 14 bases between them. Germline loops: CDR1 SNHLY, CDR2 FYNNEI. This CDR3 spans 14 amino acids. CDR3 sequence reads: CASSLGTRDTEAFF. In DNA form, the CDR3 reads TGTGCCAGCAGCTTGGGGACTCGGGACACTGAAGCTTTCTTT.

The chain recombines TRBV7-9 with TRBJ2-7; 10 bases fit TRBD1. CDR1 SEHNR and CDR2 FQNEAQ come from the germline V gene (reference sequence). V shed 5 bases and J 5 bases; nucleotides not matched to a gene: 6. The CDR3 has 14 amino acids. The CDR3, as DNA: TGTGCCAGCAGCCTGGGACAGGGGTCCCACGAGCAGTACTTC. Amino acid sequence: CASSLGQGSHEQYF.

This chain joins TRBV2 and TRBJ2-7, with 7 bases aligning to TRBD2. The CDR3 consists of 14 residues. V lost 7 bases and J lost 2; bases outside the gene matches: 8. The germline V gene encodes CDR1 SNHLY and CDR2 FYNNEI. The CDR3 sequence: CASKPGTTPYEQYF. The CDR3 DNA sequence: TGTGCCAGCAAGCCCGGGACTACACCCTACGAGCAGTACTTC.

J is TRBJ2-7 and V is TRBV6-5; 7 nucleotides align to TRBD1. From germline, CDR1 is MNHEY and CDR2 SVGAGI. CDR3 length: 15 amino acids. After removal of 2 bases from V and 5 bases from J, the junction contained 9 bases not matched to a gene. CDR3 in amino acids: CASSYRRTGWDEQYF. The CDR3 coding sequence is TGTGCCAGCAGTTACCGTAGGACAGGATGGGACGAGCAGTACTTC.

The CDR3, as DNA: TGCAGCGTTGACGGGGAAGGGACTTCAGAGACCCAGTACTTC. Its protein is CSVDGEGTSETQYF. The chain joins TRBV29-1 to TRBJ2-5, with D maybe TRBD2 (6 bases). This CDR3 is 14 amino acids long. Trimming removed 3 bases at V and 4 bases at J, with 15 bases between. Germline assignment: CDR1 SQVTM and CDR2 ANQGSEA.

The CDR3 nucleotides read TGTGCCAGCAGCTTAGGGCTTAACTATGGCTACACCTTC. Residues: CASSLGLNYGYTF. This chain uses TRBV7-8 with TRBJ1-2, with D unresolved. The CDR3 contains 13 residues. Germline CDR1 and CDR2: SGHVS and FQNEAQ. V was pared by 1 base and J by 1 base, with 4 bases between.

This clone is a singleton in its sample. The chain couples TRBV29-1 to TRBJ2-3; TRBD2 agrees at 13 bases. This CDR3 region has 15 residues. The germline CDR1 and CDR2 sequences are SQVTM and ANQGSEA. V shed 3 bases and J 3 bases; nucleotides not matched to a gene: 3. The CDR3 sequence: CSVDTSGRGTDTQYF. DNA of the CDR3: TGCAGCGTTGACACTAGCGGGAGGGGGACAGATACGCAGTATTTT.

V and J are TRBV7-3 and TRBJ2-7; D possibly corresponds to TRBD2 (6 bases). Trimming cost V 2 bases and J 0 bases, with 11 bases left between them. Germline CDR1 and CDR2: SGHTA and FQGTGA. The CDR3 contains 15 residues. The CDR3 here is CASSLGGGGSYEQYF. In DNA, the CDR3 is TGTGCCAGCAGCTTAGGGGGAGGTGGCTCCTACGAGCAGTACTTC.

The chain is built from TRBV10-3 and TRBJ1-2, with a possible D match to TRBD1 (5 bases). From germline, CDR1 is ENHRY and CDR2 SYGVKD. The length of the CDR3 is 14 residues. V dropped 2 bases and J dropped 10 bases, with 17 bases sitting between them. The CDR3 DNA is TGTGCCATCAGTGAGAGGGACTCAAACTCGCACTACACCTTC. Protein sequence: CAISERDSNSHYTF.

CDR3 amino acids: CSARDNYEQYF. The CDR3 DNA follows: TGCAGTGCTAGAGACAACTACGAGCAGTACTTC. V gene TRBV20-1 combines with J gene TRBJ2-7; D uncertain. V lost 0 bases to trimming and J lost 3 bases, with 3 bases between them. This CDR3 has 11 amino acids. The germline CDR1 and CDR2 sequences are DFQATT and SNEGSKA (reference sequence).

This chain links TRBV5-1 with TRBJ2-2; tentatively, D is TRBD1 (6 bases). The CDR3 has 15 amino acids. Trimming removed 4 bases at V and 6 bases at J, with 16 bases between. CDR1 and CDR2 (germline): SGHRS, YFSETQ. The CDR3 sequence: CASSPRFEGAGELFF. CDR3 sequence (DNA): TGCGCCAGCAGCCCGAGATTCGAGGGGGCCGGGGAGCTGTTTTTT. The full variable domain, with the rest looked up from reference TRBV5-1 and TRBJ2-2, is KAGVTQTPRYLIKTRGQQVTLSCSPISGHRSVSWYQQTPGQGLQFLFEYFSETQRNKGNFPGRFSGRQFSNSRSEMNVSTLELGDSALYLCASSPRFEGAGELFFGEGSRLTVL.

The chain uses TRBV28 and TRBJ1-1; D gene ambiguous. CDR3 length: 14 amino acids. The V gene lost 6 bases and the J gene lost 0 bases, with 11 bases spanning the gap. Germline V lookup: CDR1 MDHEN, CDR2 SYDVKM. As DNA, the CDR3 is TGTGCCAGCAGAAGCGGATTGATGAACACTGAAGCTTTCTTT. Translated: CASRSGLMNTEAFF.

The V call is TRBV5-1, the J call TRBJ1-1, with TRBD1 as a possible D gene (6 bases). V was pared by 1 base and J by 1 base, with 8 bases between. The CDR3 is made up of 14 amino acids. The germline V gene has CDR1 SGHRS and CDR2 YFSETQ. The CDR3 here is CASSLKGGNTEAFF. In nucleotides, the CDR3 is TGCGCCAGCAGCTTGAAGGGGGGGAACACTGAAGCTTTCTTT.

The J gene is TRBJ1-1, the V gene TRBV7-9; 11 nucleotides match TRBD1. There are 13 residues in the CDR3. The germline V gene has CDR1 SEHNR and CDR2 FQNEAQ (reference sequence). V was pared by 11 bases and J by 5 bases, with 7 bases of the junction left unmatched. CDR3 in DNA: TGTGCCGGGGGGACAGGGGGGAAAACTGAAGCTTTCTTT. Residues: CAGGTGGKTEAFF.

This chain connects TRBV19 to TRBJ1-1; the D is unclear. CDR1 is LNHDA and CDR2 is SQIVND in the germline V gene (reference sequence). This CDR3 spans 14 amino acids. V dropped 9 bases and J dropped 0 bases, with 14 bases sitting between them. The CDR3 bases are TGTGCCAGCTCTCCAGCCAACTTGAACACTGAAGCTTTCTTT. Translation gives CASSPANLNTEAFF.

The chain has TRBV6-1 and TRBJ1-2, with TRBD1 matching over 10 bases. V lost 4 bases and J lost 6; bases outside the gene matches: 8. CDR3 length equals 15 residues. Germline lookup yields CDR1 MNHNS and CDR2 SASEGT. For the CDR3, the DNA is TGTGCCAGCAGTGGGGCCCGGGACAGGGGACATGGCTACACCTTC. Its protein is CASSGARDRGHGYTF.

The chain has TRBV7-9 and TRBJ1-1; weak D call: TRBD1 (5 bases). The V gene lost 1 base and the J gene lost 0 bases, with 12 bases spanning the gap. The germline V gene has CDR1 SEHNR and CDR2 FQNEAQ (reference sequence). This CDR3 comprises 16 residues. The CDR3 protein is CASSLGGRSLNTEAFF. The CDR3 coding sequence is TGTGCCAGCAGCTTAGGGGGCAGGAGCTTGAACACTGAAGCTTTCTTT.

The rearrangement uses TRBV2 and TRBJ2-1; unclear D gene. Germline CDR1 SNHLY, CDR2 FYNNEI. The CDR3 has 12 residues. V was pared by 3 bases and J by 14 bases, with 14 bases between. The CDR3 region has the DNA TGTGCCAGCAGTGACAATTACCCGAGCAAGTTCTTC. Its translation is CASSDNYPSKFF.

This chain connects TRBV19 to TRBJ1-5; 8 positions agree with TRBD1. The CDR3 loop spans 15 amino acids. The J segment lost 6 bases and the V segment lost 5 bases, leaving 9 bases of the junction unmatched. CDR1 and CDR2 from the germline V gene are LNHDA and SQIVND (reference sequence). CDR3 residues: CASSPGQGGLQPQHF. DNA for the CDR3: TGTGCCAGTAGTCCCGGACAGGGTGGGCTTCAGCCCCAGCATTTT.

The V and J genes are TRBV13 and TRBJ2-3; TRBD2 agrees at 12 bases. CDR3 length: 18 residues. Germline-derived CDR1 and CDR2 are PRHDT and FYEKMQ (reference sequence). The trim removed 2 bases at V and 0 bases at J, leaving 6 bases unmatched. CDR3 loop: CASSLFLAGGDSTDTQYF. CDR3 in DNA: TGTGCCAGCAGCTTATTCCTAGCGGGAGGGGATAGCACAGATACGCAGTATTTT.

This clone was observed a single time. This sequence joins TRBV7-3 and TRBJ2-1; weak D call: TRBD2 (6 bases). From germline, CDR1 is SGHTA and CDR2 FQGTGA. V lost 6 bases to trimming and J lost 6 bases, with 18 bases between them. The length of the CDR3 is 15 residues. CDR3 sequence: CASSLTEGPFNEQFF. The CDR3 DNA reads as TGTGCCAGCAGTCTTACGGAGGGACCCTTCAATGAGCAGTTCTTC. The full variable domain, completed using reference TRBV7-3 and TRBJ2-1, is GAGVSQTPSNKVTEKGKYVELRCDPISGHTALYWYRQSLGQGPEFLIYFQGTGAADDSGLPNDRFFAVRPEGSVSTLKIQRTERGDSAVYLCASSLTEGPFNEQFFGPGTRLTVL.

About this clone itself: One end of the junction varies from germline; a read error may be responsible. This chain links TRBV6-1 with TRBJ2-1; 14 bases map to TRBD2. In germline, CDR1 is MNHNS, CDR2 SASEGT. The CDR3 extends over 18 amino acids. CDR3 DNA: TGTGCCAGCAGTGAGTGGGCCTCCGGGACTAGCGGGAGAAATGGGCAGTTCTTC. It is translated as CASSEWASGTSGRNGQFF.

The CDR3 protein is CASSLGVRGRATDTQYF. Written as DNA, the CDR3 is TGCGCCAGCAGCTTGGGTGTTCGGGGGAGGGCCACAGATACGCAGTATTTT. The chain combines TRBV5-1 with TRBJ2-3, with 7 bases that match TRBD2. This CDR3 spans 17 amino acids. Germline-derived CDR1 and CDR2 are SGHRS and YFSETQ. V shed 0 bases, J shed 2 bases, and the junction held 9 bases outside the gene matches. The full variable domain, rest sourced from reference TRBV5-1 and TRBJ2-3, is KAGVTQTPRYLIKTRGQQVTLSCSPISGHRSVSWYQQTPGQGLQFLFEYFSETQRNKGNFPGRFSGRQFSNSRSEMNVSTLELGDSALYLCASSLGVRGRATDTQYFGPGTRLTVL.